The 10 T cell receptor beta chains listed next were all sequenced from one sample in a study of cytomegalovirus exposure and HLA in healthy donors. Researchers ran the PCR with 60 Vbeta and 13 Jbeta primers. Sequenced by immunoSEQ multiplex PCR; TCRdb stores in-frame clones only, minus some. The sample contains about 140,000 clones, 70% to 85% of which appear only once. Sequencing was carried out using PBMCs. The receptors shown here come from a woman between 55 and 75 years old in good health and CMV-seropositive.

In its sample, this clone was seen once. The rearrangement links TRBV5-6 to TRBJ2-3; the D is unclear. Trimming stripped 3 bases from V and 2 bases from J, with 13 bases between. The CDR3 has 15 residues. Germline V lookup: CDR1 SGHDT, CDR2 YYEEEE. CDR3 coding DNA: TGTGCCAGCAGCTCGTACCATGCGTTCACAGATACGCAGTATTTT. Protein sequence: CASSSYHAFTDTQYF.

Notes on this clone: The junction and the germline gene differ at one end; a read error may be behind it. V and J are TRBV7-7 and TRBJ2-2; TRBD1 agrees at 8 bases. CDR3 length: 14 amino acids. The germline V gene encodes CDR1 SSHAT and CDR2 FNYEAQ (reference sequence). CDR3 sequence: CASSQGQEAGELFF. In nucleotides, the CDR3 is TGTGCTAGCAGCCAGGGACAGGAGGCCGGGGAGCTGTTTTTT.

This chain uses TRBV19 with TRBJ1-2, with 11 positions matching TRBD1. The CDR3 loop spans 13 amino acids. The V segment lost 5 bases and the J segment 7 bases; nucleotides outside the gene matches: 3. Germline lookup yields CDR1 LNHDA and CDR2 SQIVND (reference sequence). CDR3 nucleotide sequence: TGTGCCAGTAGTCCCGGGACAGGGGGTGGCTACACCTTC. Translating gives CASSPGTGGGYTF.

This clone was seen a few times. This rearrangement joins TRBV19 to TRBJ2-5; TRBD2 matches at 12 bases. Matching the DNA end better, TRBJ2-7 makes the J call doubtful. The CDR3 sequence is 13 residues long. CDR1 and CDR2 (germline): LNHDA, SQIVND (reference sequence). The CDR3 loop reads CASSTSGSYEQYF. The CDR3 region has the DNA TGTGCCAGCTCGACTAGCGGGAGCTACGAGCAGTACTTC.

This rearrangement joins TRBV5-1 to TRBJ1-1; D ambiguous. V shed 4 bases and J shed 0 bases, with 10 bases lying between them. CDR1 and CDR2 (germline): SGHRS, YFSETQ. The CDR3 extends over 14 amino acids. The CDR3, as DNA: TGCGCCAGCAGCGGGGAGGTTGTGAACACTGAAGCTTTCTTT. Its protein product is CASSGEVVNTEAFF.

The CDR3 DNA reads TGTGCCATCAGGGACTCATCCTACGAGCAGTACTTC. Translating it yields CAIRDSSYEQYF. This sequence joins TRBV10-3 and TRBJ2-7, with D perhaps TRBD2 (5 bases). Per the germline V gene, CDR1 is ENHRY and CDR2 is SYGVKD. This CDR3 region has 12 residues. The V and J ends lost 6 bases and 1 base respectively, with 7 bases between them.

This chain uses TRBV6-4 with TRBJ2-1; 10 bases are a match to TRBD2. CDR1 and CDR2 from the germline V gene are MRHNA and SNTAGT. This CDR3 spans 13 amino acids. The V and J ends lost 6 bases and 10 bases, in that order; junction bases with no gene match: 6. CDR3 protein: CASSLLAGMEQFF. The CDR3 DNA sequence: TGTGCCAGCAGCCTACTAGCGGGAATGGAGCAGTTCTTC.

The J gene is TRBJ1-5, the V gene TRBV30, with a weak D call TRBD1 (5 bases). Germline V gene data show CDR1 as GTSNPN and CDR2 as SVGIG (reference sequence). V was cut by 2 bases and J by 7 bases, with 12 bases left in between. The CDR3 extends over 13 amino acids. CDR3 nucleotides: TGTGCCTGGAGTTTGCAGGGAGGACAGCCCCAGCATTTT. Translating it yields CAWSLQGGQPQHF.

V gene TRBV5-8 combines with J gene TRBJ2-4; a possible D gene is TRBD2 (5 bases). V lost 4 bases, J lost 2 bases, and 19 bases lay in between. This CDR3 spans 17 amino acids. The germline CDR1 and CDR2 sequences are SGHTS and YDEGEE. CDR3 nucleotide sequence: TGTGCCAGCAGCCCGCTAGCTCCGGAGGTGTCCAAAAACATTCAGTACTTC. As protein: CASSPLAPEVSKNIQYF.

The chain employs TRBV18 and TRBJ1-4; D gene uncertain. Germline V lookup: CDR1 KGHSH, CDR2 LQKENI. V was trimmed by 3 bases and J by 3 bases, leaving 5 bases between them. This CDR3 comprises 13 residues. Here the CDR3 DNA reads TGTGCCAGCTCACCCCGGTCTAATGAAAAACTGTTTTTT. Translating it yields CASSPRSNEKLFF. Complete variable domain (other parts from reference TRBV18 and TRBJ1-4): NAGVMQNPRHLVRRRGQEARLRCSPMKGHSHVYWYRQLPEEGLKFMVYLQKENIIDESGMPKERFSAEFPKEGPSILRIQQVVRGDSAAYFCASSPRSNEKLFFGSGTQLSVL.